This entry lists 27 T cell receptor beta chains sequenced from one sample in a study of vaccination effects on CD4 cells after COVID-19. Which antigens these TCRs recognize remains unknown. Assay used: immunoSEQ multiplex PCR; TCRdb lists only in-frame clones, some missing. Among roughly 20,000 clones listed, about 71% were seen once. Antigen-specific CD4+ T cell clonotypes were called by their expansion after viral peptide-pool culture in ViraFEST. Scientists isolated CD4+ T cells after a roughly 10-day culture period ended. This specimen was CD4+ T cells from PBMCs cultured with HCoV-229E spike peptides, taken before COVID-19 vaccination. The receptors were sampled from a human donor who received a COVID-19 vaccine.

The chain recombines TRBV24-1 with TRBJ1-1; D remains ambiguous. The CDR3 is 12 residues long. CDR1 is KGHDR, CDR2 SFDVKD, per germline. Trimming shortened V by 9 bases and J by 4 bases, and 11 bases separated the two germline ends. CDR3 nucleotides: TGTGCCACCCGGACCCGGGGCACTGAAGCTTTCTTT. It codes for CATRTRGTEAFF.

CDR3 coding DNA: TGTGCCAGCAGTTACTCGAGAGGGACAGGAAATGAAAAACTGTTTTTT. Its translation is CASSYSRGTGNEKLFF. V is TRBV6-6 and J is TRBJ1-4, with TRBD1 matching over 8 bases. With V trimmed by 0 bases and J by 5 bases, 5 bases remained unmatched. The CDR3 has 16 residues. From germline, CDR1 is MNHNY and CDR2 SVGAGI (reference sequence).

V usage is TRBV6-5 and J usage is TRBJ2-7, with 14 bases aligning to TRBD2. The CDR3 runs to 15 residues. V dropped 6 bases and J dropped 6; count of bases not matched to a gene: 7. Germline values: CDR1 MNHEY, CDR2 SVGAGI. The CDR3 reads CASRGTSGGLIEQYF. The CDR3 DNA sequence: TGTGCCAGCAGAGGGACTAGCGGGGGCCTTATCGAGCAGTACTTC.

This clone was picked up one time. The chain employs TRBV10-1 and TRBJ2-2; 8 bases line up with TRBD2. This CDR3 contains 16 residues. Germline assignment: CDR1 WNHNN and CDR2 SYGVQD (reference sequence). V lost 4 bases and J lost 7; bases outside the gene matches: 11. The DNA for the CDR3 is TGCGCCAGCAGTGCACTTAAGAGCGGGGGAGGCGGGGAGCTGTTTTTT. Translating it yields CASSALKSGGGGELFF.

This clone was observed a few times. The V gene is TRBV3-1 (or the pseudogene TRBV3-2), the J gene TRBJ2-1; 13 bases agree with TRBD2. This CDR3 spans 16 amino acids. Per germline, CDR1 LGHDT and CDR2 YNNKEL (reference sequence). The V and J ends lost 2 bases and 5 bases, in that order; junction bases with no gene match: 3. The CDR3 spells CASSQWTSGSHNEQFF. The CDR3 nucleotides read TGTGCCAGCAGCCAATGGACTAGCGGGAGTCACAATGAGCAGTTCTTC.

The rearrangement uses TRBV6-5 and TRBJ2-2; D possibly corresponds to TRBD1 (5 bases). The ends were cut back, 7 bases at V and 1 base at J, with 7 bases in the middle. The germline CDR1 and CDR2 sequences are MNHEY and SVGAGI. This CDR3 is 13 amino acids long. The CDR3 loop reads CASIGVNTGELFF. The CDR3 DNA is TGTGCCAGCATAGGGGTGAACACCGGGGAGCTGTTTTTT.

As DNA, the CDR3 is TGTGCCACCAGTCGGGGCGGCGAGAGCTCCTACGAGCAGTACTTC. Translation gives CATSRGGESSYEQYF. The chain uses TRBV24-1 and TRBJ2-7; the D gene could be TRBD1 or TRBD2 (5 bases each). Trimming shortened V by 6 bases and J by 0 bases, and 14 bases separated the two germline ends. CDR3 length equals 15 residues. Per the germline V gene, CDR1 is KGHDR and CDR2 is SFDVKD.

The rearrangement uses TRBV5-4 and TRBJ2-7; a weak D match, TRBD2 (5 bases). CDR1 is SGHNT and CDR2 is YYREEE in the germline V gene (reference sequence). The CDR3 extends over 16 amino acids. Trimming shortened V by 6 bases and J by 0 bases, and 19 bases separated the two germline ends. The CDR3 protein is CASNRAETRGSYEQYF. CDR3 in DNA: TGTGCCAGCAACCGGGCGGAAACTAGAGGCTCCTACGAGCAGTACTTC. Supplemented by reference TRBV5-4 and TRBJ2-7, the full variable domain reads ETGVTQSPTHLIKTRGQQVTLRCSSQSGHNTVSWYQQALGQGPQFIFQYYREEENGRGNFPPRFSGLQFPNYSSELNVNALELDDSALYLCASNRAETRGSYEQYFGPGTRLTVT.

This clone was detected only a few times. The chain combines TRBV9 with TRBJ1-5; no firm D call. CDR1 is SGDLS and CDR2 is YYNGEE in the germline V gene. Trimming left V 0 bases short and J 3 bases short, with 13 bases between. The CDR3 extends over 16 amino acids. This chain's CDR3 is CASSVGSGGVNQPQHF. CDR3 bases: TGTGCCAGCAGCGTAGGGAGCGGCGGGGTCAATCAGCCCCAGCATTTT.

The rearrangement uses TRBV14 and TRBJ1-5; no clear D gene. From germline, CDR1 is SGHDN and CDR2 FVKESK. Trimming stripped 8 bases from V and 6 bases from J, with 14 bases between. The CDR3 runs 13 residues. The CDR3, as DNA: TGTGCCAGCCCCAATTGGGGTTGTCAGCCCCAGCATTTT. Its translation is CASPNWGCQPQHF.

This clone was counted only a few times. The chain combines TRBV19 with TRBJ2-7; 7 bases match TRBD1. V lost 6 bases to trimming and J lost 4 bases; unmatched junction nucleotides: 15. This CDR3 is built from 16 residues. Germline CDR1 is LNHDA and CDR2 is SQIVND (reference sequence). The CDR3 here is CASSPRQTGYGYEQYF. The CDR3 nucleotides are TGTGCCAGTAGCCCGCGCCAGACAGGGTACGGTTACGAGCAGTACTTC.

The rearrangement joins TRBV27 to TRBJ2-7; a possible D gene is TRBD1 (5 bases). V gave up 4 bases and J gave up 4 bases, with 11 bases separating them. The CDR3 runs 13 residues. Germline V lookup: CDR1 MNHEY, CDR2 SMNVEV (reference sequence). CDR3 in amino acids: CASSYLPGYEQYF. CDR3 sequence (DNA): TGTGCCAGCAGTTATCTTCCAGGGTACGAGCAGTACTTC.

The V gene is TRBV7-8, the J gene TRBJ2-5; weak D call: TRBD1 (6 bases). The germline V gene encodes CDR1 SGHVS and CDR2 FQNEAQ. Deletions cut 5 bases from V and 4 bases from J, with 11 bases between. The CDR3 is 13 residues long. In nucleotides, the CDR3 is TGTGCCAGCAGCCGTACAGGGATAGAGACCCAGTACTTC. Translated, it gives CASSRTGIETQYF.

In this sample, this clone is large. The chain is built from TRBV7-2 and TRBJ1-2; 7 bases align to TRBD1. V was clipped by 4 bases and J by 13 bases; unmatched bases: 12. This CDR3 is built from 13 residues. Germline V CDR1 and CDR2: SGHTA, FQGNSA. The CDR3 sequence: CASSYYIDREVTF. CDR3 bases: TGTGCCAGCAGCTACTATATAGACAGGGAAGTCACCTTC.

V gene TRBV20-1 combines with J gene TRBJ2-7; TRBD1 matches 10 bases. The CDR3 length is 16 residues. Germline trimming cut 3 bases from V and 2 bases from J; bases unmatched to any gene: 10. The germline CDR1 and CDR2 sequences are DFQATT and SNEGSKA (reference sequence). DNA for the CDR3: TGCAGTGCTAGTAGATTGGGACAGGGGTCTGCCTACGAGCAGTACTTC. It is translated as CSASRLGQGSAYEQYF.

J is TRBJ2-7 and V is TRBV18; D gene uncertain. Trimming stripped 3 bases from V and 6 bases from J, with 15 bases between. Germline loops: CDR1 KGHSH, CDR2 LQKENI. The CDR3 covers 14 residues. The CDR3 loop is CASSPGQQVSEQYF. In DNA, the CDR3 is TGTGCCAGCTCACCGGGCCAGCAGGTCTCCGAGCAGTACTTC.

This clone was recorded a few times. The V and J genes are TRBV29-1 and TRBJ1-2; D gene ambiguous. Germline V gives CDR1 SQVTM, CDR2 ANQGSEA. V dropped 4 bases and J dropped 4 bases, with 13 bases sitting between them. The CDR3 length is 13 residues. CDR3 sequence (DNA): TGCAGCGTTGTACAGCCATGGCCCTATGGCTACACCTTC. Its protein product is CSVVQPWPYGYTF.

The V gene is TRBV10-3, the J gene TRBJ1-6, with D unclear. Germline V gives CDR1 ENHRY, CDR2 SYGVKD. The CDR3 sequence is 14 residues long. V was pared by 8 bases and J by 3 bases, with 11 bases between. The DNA for the CDR3 is TGTGCCATCTCTGGGGAAATCTATAATTCACCCCTCCACTTT. Its protein is CAISGEIYNSPLHF.

The chain employs TRBV2 and TRBJ1-1; D gene unclear. The CDR3 is 15 amino acids. V was shortened by 8 bases and J by 1 base, with 17 bases between the two germline ends. Germline CDR1 and CDR2: SNHLY and FYNNEI. CDR3 DNA sequence: TGTGCCAGCGCGGGCCTCGCCGGACCGAACACTGAAGCTTTCTTT. This translates into CASAGLAGPNTEAFF.

The V gene is TRBV7-8, the J gene TRBJ1-3; D is undetermined. Trimming removed 2 bases from V and 4 bases from J, with 12 bases in between. The CDR3 covers 15 residues. Germline assignment: CDR1 SGHVS and CDR2 FQNEAQ. The CDR3, as DNA: TGTGCCAGCAGCTTAAAGAGGTTTGGGGGAAACACCATATATTTT. Its translation is CASSLKRFGGNTIYF.

This clone was seen once. The V gene is TRBV6-5, the J gene TRBJ2-7; D possibly corresponds to TRBD2 (5 bases). V gave up 9 bases and J gave up 4 bases, with 10 bases separating them. CDR1 and CDR2 (germline): MNHEY, SVGAGI. The CDR3 loop spans 11 amino acids. This CDR3 is CASWSGYEQYF. Written as DNA, the CDR3 is TGTGCCAGTTGGAGCGGTTACGAGCAGTACTTC.

V and J are TRBV27 and TRBJ1-1; no firm D call. The V end was cut by 3 bases, the J end by 0 bases, with 8 bases between. Germline CDR1 is MNHEY and CDR2 is SMNVEV (reference sequence). CDR3 length: 14 amino acids. CDR3 region: CASSFVGLNTEAFF. The CDR3 DNA follows: TGTGCCAGCAGTTTTGTGGGATTGAACACTGAAGCTTTCTTT.

The genes are TRBV5-1 and TRBJ2-7; 10 bases map to TRBD1. This CDR3 is 14 amino acids long. J was trimmed by 4 bases and V by 2 bases; bases with no gene match: 3. The germline CDR1 and CDR2 sequences are SGHRS and YFSETQ. CDR3 region: CASSFRQGAYEQYF. The CDR3 coding sequence is TGCGCCAGCAGCTTCCGACAGGGGGCTTACGAGCAGTACTTC.

This clone was seen just once. The J gene is TRBJ2-2, the V gene TRBV19; a weak D match, TRBD2 (5 bases). In germline, CDR1 is LNHDA, CDR2 SQIVND (reference sequence). Trimming pared 3 bases from V and 4 bases from J, leaving 24 bases between. The CDR3 is made up of 19 amino acids. CDR3 sequence: CASSIVRLRPSRITGELFF. The CDR3 DNA sequence: TGTGCCAGTAGTATCGTTCGCCTGAGGCCTAGCAGAATCACCGGGGAGCTGTTTTTT.

J is TRBJ1-2 and V is TRBV3-1 (or the pseudogene TRBV3-2), with no clear D. This CDR3 is built from 11 residues. CDR1 and CDR2 from the germline V gene are LGHDT and YNNKEL (reference sequence). Trimming cost V 2 bases and J 5 bases, with 3 bases left between them. The CDR3 protein is CASSQMYGYTF. The CDR3 region has the DNA TGTGCCAGCAGCCAAATGTATGGCTACACCTTC.

The rearrangement uses TRBV18 and TRBJ1-3; D is ambiguous. V was clipped by 3 bases and J by 0 bases, with 12 bases between them. The CDR3 has 16 amino acids. Germline CDR1 is KGHSH and CDR2 is LQKENI. CDR3 residues: CASSPGPGSSGNTIYF. Here the CDR3 DNA reads TGTGCCAGCTCACCCGGTCCGGGGTCCTCTGGAAACACCATATATTTT.

This chain uses TRBV23-1 with TRBJ1-2; the match to TRBD1 covers 7 bases. TRBV23-1 is identified as an open reading frame with a role that is uncertain. Unmatched junction bases numbered 14, after V lost 0 bases and J lost 4 bases. This CDR3 spans 18 amino acids. In DNA, the CDR3 is TGCGCCAGCAGTCAATCTATTCTCGAGACAGGGCTACGCTATGGCTACACCTTC. Translated, it gives CASSQSILETGLRYGYTF.